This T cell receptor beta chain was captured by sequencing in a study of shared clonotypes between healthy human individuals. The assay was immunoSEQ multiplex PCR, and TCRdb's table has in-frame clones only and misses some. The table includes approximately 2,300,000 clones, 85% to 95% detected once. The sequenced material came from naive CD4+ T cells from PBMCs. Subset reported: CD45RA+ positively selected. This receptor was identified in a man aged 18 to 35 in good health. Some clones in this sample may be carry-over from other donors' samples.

This chain's CDR3 is CAGQGGADYGYTF. The CDR3 nucleotides are TGTGCCGGACAGGGGGGAGCGGACTATGGCTACACCTTC. V usage is TRBV6-1 and J usage is TRBJ1-2; 10 nucleotides line up with TRBD1. V dropped 11 bases and J dropped 3; count of bases not matched to a gene: 6. Germline V gives CDR1 MNHNS, CDR2 SASEGT. The CDR3 covers 13 residues.